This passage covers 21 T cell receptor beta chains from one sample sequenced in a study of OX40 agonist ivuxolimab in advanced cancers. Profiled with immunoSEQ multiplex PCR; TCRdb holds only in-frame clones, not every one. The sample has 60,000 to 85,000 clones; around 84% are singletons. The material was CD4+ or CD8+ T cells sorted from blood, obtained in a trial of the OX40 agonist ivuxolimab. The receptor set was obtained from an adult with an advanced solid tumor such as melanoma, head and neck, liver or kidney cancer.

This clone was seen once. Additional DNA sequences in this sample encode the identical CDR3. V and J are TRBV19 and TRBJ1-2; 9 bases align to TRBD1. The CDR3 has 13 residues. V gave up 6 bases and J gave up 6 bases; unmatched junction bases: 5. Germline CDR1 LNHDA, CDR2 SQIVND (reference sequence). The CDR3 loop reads CASSIRDRDGYTF. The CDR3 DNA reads TGTGCCAGTAGCATCCGGGACAGGGATGGCTACACCTTC.

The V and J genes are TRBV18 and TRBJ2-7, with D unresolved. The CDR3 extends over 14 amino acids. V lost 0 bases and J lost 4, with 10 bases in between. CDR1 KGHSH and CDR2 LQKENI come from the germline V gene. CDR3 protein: CASSPPGNPYEQYF. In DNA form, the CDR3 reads TGTGCCAGCTCACCACCGGGGAACCCGTACGAGCAGTACTTC. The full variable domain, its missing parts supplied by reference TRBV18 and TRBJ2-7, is NAGVMQNPRHLVRRRGQEARLRCSPMKGHSHVYWYRQLPEEGLKFMVYLQKENIIDESGMPKERFSAEFPKEGPSILRIQQVVRGDSAAYFCASSPPGNPYEQYFGPGTRLTVT.

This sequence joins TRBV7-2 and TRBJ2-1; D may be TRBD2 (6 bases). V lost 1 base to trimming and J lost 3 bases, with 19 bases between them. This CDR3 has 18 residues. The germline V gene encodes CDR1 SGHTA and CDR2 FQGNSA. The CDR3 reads CASSLVLWGRGIYNEQFF. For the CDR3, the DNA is TGTGCCAGCAGCTTAGTCTTGTGGGGCCGGGGGATCTACAATGAGCAGTTCTTC.

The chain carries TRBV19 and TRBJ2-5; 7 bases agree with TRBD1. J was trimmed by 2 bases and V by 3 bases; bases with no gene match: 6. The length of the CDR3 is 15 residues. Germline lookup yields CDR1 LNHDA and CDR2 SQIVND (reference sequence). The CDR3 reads CASSIGAGGQETQYF. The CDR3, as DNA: TGTGCCAGTAGTATTGGGGCAGGGGGTCAAGAGACCCAGTACTTC.

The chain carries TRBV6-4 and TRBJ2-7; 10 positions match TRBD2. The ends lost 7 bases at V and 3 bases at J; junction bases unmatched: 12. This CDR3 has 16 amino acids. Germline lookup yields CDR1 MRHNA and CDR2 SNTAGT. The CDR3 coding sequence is TGTGCCAGCACCCCCCCTCGACTAGCGGGCCTCTACGAGCAGTACTTC. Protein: CASTPPRLAGLYEQYF.

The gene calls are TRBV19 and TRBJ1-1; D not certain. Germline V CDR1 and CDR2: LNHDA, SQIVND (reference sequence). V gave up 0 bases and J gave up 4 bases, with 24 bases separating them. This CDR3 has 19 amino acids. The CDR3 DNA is TGTGCCAGTAGTATAGATCTATTTAGGGTAATTGTACTCGGCACTGAAGCTTTCTTT. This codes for CASSIDLFRVIVLGTEAFF.

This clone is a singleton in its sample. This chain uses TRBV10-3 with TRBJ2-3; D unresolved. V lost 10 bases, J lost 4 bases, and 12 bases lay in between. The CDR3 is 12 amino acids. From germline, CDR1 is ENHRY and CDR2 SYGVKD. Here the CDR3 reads CATVGGSDTQYF. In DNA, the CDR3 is TGTGCCACCGTGGGCGGATCAGATACGCAGTATTTT.

The CDR3 spells CASSSGGAADTQYF. CDR3 DNA sequence: TGTGCCAGCAGTAGCGGGGGGGCGGCAGATACGCAGTATTTT. The chain has TRBV27 and TRBJ2-3, with TRBD2 identical over 10 bases. Trimming removed 5 bases from V and 4 bases from J; junction bases left unmatched: 3. The CDR3 loop spans 14 amino acids. Germline loops: CDR1 MNHEY, CDR2 SMNVEV (reference sequence).

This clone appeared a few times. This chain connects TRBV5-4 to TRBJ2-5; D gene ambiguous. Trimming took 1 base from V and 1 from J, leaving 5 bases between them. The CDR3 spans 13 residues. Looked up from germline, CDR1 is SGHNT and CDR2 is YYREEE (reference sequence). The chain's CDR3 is CASSLPAQETQYF. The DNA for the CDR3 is TGTGCCAGCAGCTTGCCGGCCCAAGAGACCCAGTACTTC.

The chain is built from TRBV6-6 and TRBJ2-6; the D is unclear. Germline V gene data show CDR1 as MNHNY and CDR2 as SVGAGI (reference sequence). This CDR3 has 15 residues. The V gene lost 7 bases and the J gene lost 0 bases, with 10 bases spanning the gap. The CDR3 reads CASTSHDSGANVLTF. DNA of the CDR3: TGTGCCAGCACCTCACACGACTCTGGGGCCAACGTCCTGACTTTC.

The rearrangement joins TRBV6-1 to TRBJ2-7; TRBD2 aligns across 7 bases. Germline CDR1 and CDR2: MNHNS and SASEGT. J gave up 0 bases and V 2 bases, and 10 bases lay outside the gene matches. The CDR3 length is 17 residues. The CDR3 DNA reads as TGTGCCAGCAGTGAAATCTCCGGGACTAAGCTCTCCTACGAGCAGTACTTC. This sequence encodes CASSEISGTKLSYEQYF.

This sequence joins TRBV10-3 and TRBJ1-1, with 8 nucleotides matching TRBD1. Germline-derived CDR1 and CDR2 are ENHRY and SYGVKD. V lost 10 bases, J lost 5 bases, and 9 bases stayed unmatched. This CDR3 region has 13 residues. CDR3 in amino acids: CATKGQGATEAFF. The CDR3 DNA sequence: TGTGCCACCAAGGGGCAGGGGGCTACTGAAGCTTTCTTT.

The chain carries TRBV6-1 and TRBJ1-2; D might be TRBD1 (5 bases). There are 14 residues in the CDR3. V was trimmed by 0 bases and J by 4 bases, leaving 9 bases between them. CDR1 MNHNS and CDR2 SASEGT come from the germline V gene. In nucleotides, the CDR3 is TGTGCCAGCAGTGAAGCGAGGGGTGGCTATGGCTACACCTTC. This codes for CASSEARGGYGYTF.

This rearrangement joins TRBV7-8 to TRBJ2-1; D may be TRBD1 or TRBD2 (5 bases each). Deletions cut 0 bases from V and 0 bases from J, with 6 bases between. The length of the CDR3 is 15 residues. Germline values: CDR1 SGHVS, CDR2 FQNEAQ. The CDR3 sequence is CASSLAGPSYNEQFF. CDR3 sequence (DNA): TGTGCCAGCAGCTTAGCGGGACCCTCCTACAATGAGCAGTTCTTC. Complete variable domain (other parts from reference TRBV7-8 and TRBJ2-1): GAGVSQSPRYKVAKRGQDVALRCDPISGHVSLFWYQQALGQGPEFLTYFQNEAQLDKSGLPSDRFFAERPEGSVSTLKIQRTQQEDSAVYLCASSLAGPSYNEQFFGPGTRLTVL.

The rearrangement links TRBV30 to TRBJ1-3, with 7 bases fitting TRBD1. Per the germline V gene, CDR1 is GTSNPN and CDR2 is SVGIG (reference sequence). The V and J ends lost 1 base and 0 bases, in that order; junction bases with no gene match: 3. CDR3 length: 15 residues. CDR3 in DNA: TGTGCCTGGAGTGCGTCAGGGGGCTCTGGAAACACCATATATTTT. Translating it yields CAWSASGGSGNTIYF. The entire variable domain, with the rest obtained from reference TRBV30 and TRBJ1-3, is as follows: SQTIHQWPATLVQPVGSPLSLECTVEGTSNPNLYWYRQAAGRGLQLLFYSVGIGQISSEVPQNLSASRPQDRQFILSSKKLLLSDSGFYLCAWSASGGSGNTIYFGEGSWLTVV.

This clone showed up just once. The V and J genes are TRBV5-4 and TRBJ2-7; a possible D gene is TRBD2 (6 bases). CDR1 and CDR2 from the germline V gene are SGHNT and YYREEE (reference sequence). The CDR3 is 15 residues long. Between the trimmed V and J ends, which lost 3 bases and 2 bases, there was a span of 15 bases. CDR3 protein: CASSSGVGGTYEQYF. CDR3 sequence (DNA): TGTGCCAGCAGCTCGGGGGTGGGCGGAACCTACGAGCAGTACTTC.

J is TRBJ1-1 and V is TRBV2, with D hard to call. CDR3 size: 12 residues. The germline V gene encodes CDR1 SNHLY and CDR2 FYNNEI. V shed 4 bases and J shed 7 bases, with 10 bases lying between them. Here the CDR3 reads CASSVRGNEAFF. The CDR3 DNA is TGTGCCAGCAGTGTCCGCGGGAATGAAGCTTTCTTT.

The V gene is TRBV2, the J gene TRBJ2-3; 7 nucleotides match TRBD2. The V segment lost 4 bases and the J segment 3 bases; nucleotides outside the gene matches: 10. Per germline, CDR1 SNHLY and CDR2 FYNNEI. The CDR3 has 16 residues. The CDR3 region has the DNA TGTGCCAGCAGTGTGACTAGCTGGGGCCCTACAGATACGCAGTATTTT. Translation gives CASSVTSWGPTDTQYF.

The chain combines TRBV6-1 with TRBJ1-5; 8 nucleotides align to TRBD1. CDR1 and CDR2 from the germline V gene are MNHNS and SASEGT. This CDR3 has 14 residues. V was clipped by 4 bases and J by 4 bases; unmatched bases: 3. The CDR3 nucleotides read TGTGCCAGCAGTGTACGGACAGGGAATCAGCCCCAGCATTTT. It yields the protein CASSVRTGNQPQHF.

CDR3 protein: CASSHGGGGNIQYF. The CDR3 DNA is TGTGCCAGCAGCCACGGAGGGGGCGGAAACATTCAGTACTTC. The genes are TRBV7-3 and TRBJ2-4, with D perhaps TRBD1 (7 bases). The CDR3 contains 14 residues. V dropped 5 bases and J dropped 6 bases, with 14 bases sitting between them. Germline CDR1 and CDR2: SGHTA and FQGTGA.

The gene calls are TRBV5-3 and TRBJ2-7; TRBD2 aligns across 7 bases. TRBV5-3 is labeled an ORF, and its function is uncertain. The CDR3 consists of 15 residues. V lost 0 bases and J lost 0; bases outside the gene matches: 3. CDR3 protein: CARSLGCGSSYEQYF. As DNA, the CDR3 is TGTGCCAGAAGCTTGGGATGCGGGAGCTCCTACGAGCAGTACTTC.